This is a list of T cell receptor beta chains from one sample in a study of CD8 T cells in ankylosing spondylitis. MiXCR, applied by TCRdb to the 5' RACE reads, yields one record per CDR3 protein. The table has fewer than 450,000 distinct CDR3 sequences, 15% to 20% seen once. Sample: blood, either unsorted or a sorted T cell fraction (not recorded which). The receptors were sampled from a male donor with ankylosing spondylitis. CDR3s include the opening cysteine and the closing phenylalanine or tryptophan. D genes are given only for firm matches. Not all rows give a size; the values are once, few, many and, for expanded clones, a class.

D gene	clone size	J gene	CDR3 length	V gene	CDR3 protein	CDR3 DNA
-	-	TRBJ2-7	16	TRBV21-1	CASSSQAGGPDYEQYF	TGTGCCAGCAGCAGCCAGGCGGGAGGGCCCGACTACGAGCAGTACTTC
-	-	TRBJ2-6	15	TRBV20-1	CSARDLLSGANVLTF	TGCAGTGCTAGAGACCTTTTATCTGGGGCCAACGTCCTGACTTTC
TRBD2	-	TRBJ2-1	16	TRBV4-1	CASSRTLAGGYNEQFF	TGCGCCAGCAGCCGCACGCTAGCGGGGGGTTACAATGAGCAGTTCTTC
-	few	TRBJ2-3	12	TRBV7-9	CASSLIGDTQYF	TGTGCCAGCAGCTTAATTGGAGATACGCAGTATTTT
-	-	TRBJ2-1	14	TRBV5-1	CASGLEDRHPLKFF	TGCGCCAGCGGTTTAGAGGACAGACACCCCCTAAAGTTCTTC
-	-	TRBJ2-1	12	TRBV12-3/TRBV12-4	CASSSFLNEQFF	TGTGCCAGCAGTTCCTTTCTGAATGAGCAGTTCTTC
-	-	TRBJ1-2	12	TRBV15	CATSNANYGYTF	TGTGCCACCAGCAATGCTAACTATGGCTACACCTTC
-	-	TRBJ1-6	14	TRBV2	CASRDGTYNSPLHF	TGTGCCAGCAGAGACGGGACGTATAATTCACCCCTCCACTTT
-	few	TRBJ2-1	14	TRBV20-1	CSARDGTSYNEQFF	TGCAGTGCTAGAGATGGTACCTCCTACAATGAGCAGTTCTTC
-	few	TRBJ1-5	17	TRBV12-5	CASGLVLGGERDQPQHF	TGTGCTAGTGGTTTGGTATTAGGTGGGGAACGGGATCAGCCCCAGCATTTT
-	-	TRBJ2-3	15	TRBV5-1	CASGDGVTYTDTQYF	TGCGCCAGCGGGGATGGGGTGACCTACACAGATACGCAGTATTTT
TRBD2	-	TRBJ2-1	15	TRBV7-3	CASSTYLAAKDEQFF	TGTGCCAGCAGCACCTATCTAGCGGCCAAGGATGAGCAGTTCTTC
-	-	TRBJ1-3	15	TRBV7-3	CASSLTTGLGNTIYF	TGTGCCAGCAGCTTAACCACAGGGCTTGGAAACACCATATATTTT
TRBD1	many	TRBJ1-3	16	TRBV12-3/TRBV12-4	CASITQGALQGNTIYF	TGTGCCAGCATCACTCAGGGGGCGCTGCAGGGAAACACCATATATTTT
TRBD2	few	TRBJ2-7	14	TRBV20-1	CSAKTSGRTYEQYF	TGCAGTGCTAAGACTAGCGGGAGGACCTACGAGCAGTACTTC
TRBD2	few	TRBJ2-1	18	TRBV5-1	CASSLVALAGGLYNEQFF	TGCGCCAGCAGCTTGGTGGCCCTAGCGGGAGGACTCTACAATGAGCAGTTCTTC
TRBD1	many	TRBJ1-5	15	TRBV12-3/TRBV12-4	CASSFEWTGIQPQHF	TGTGCCAGCAGCTTCGAATGGACAGGGATTCAGCCCCAGCATTTT
-	-	TRBJ2-1	15	TRBV5-1	CASSFLAPEQDEQFF	TGCGCCAGCAGCTTTCTAGCCCCCGAGCAAGATGAGCAGTTCTTC
TRBD2	-	TRBJ2-1	13	TRBV2	CASTQREGSEQFF	TGTGCCAGCACCCAAAGGGAGGGCTCTGAGCAGTTCTTC
-	few	TRBJ1-3	16	TRBV20-1	CSARDPRGKTGNTIYF	TGCAGTGCTAGAGACCCCCGGGGAAAGACTGGAAACACCATATATTTT
TRBD1	-	TRBJ2-7	15	TRBV30	CAWSKGGQGRHEQYF	TGTGCCTGGAGCAAAGGGGGACAGGGGAGGCACGAGCAGTACTTC
TRBD2	-	TRBJ2-5	14	TRBV5-1	CASSSASGTETQYF	TGCGCCAGCAGCTCTGCTAGCGGGACGGAGACCCAGTACTTC
-	many	TRBJ2-7	15	TRBV7-2	CASSLSSRGGYEQYF	TGTGCCAGCAGCTTATCTTCCAGGGGGGGATACGAGCAGTACTTC
-	-	TRBJ1-4	13	TRBV12-3/TRBV12-4	CASRKGVNEKLFF	TGTGCCAGCAGGAAAGGGGTTAATGAAAAACTGTTTTTT
-	few	TRBJ2-7	14	TRBV15	CATSRAGTFHEQYF	TGTGCCACCAGCAGAGCAGGGACTTTCCACGAGCAGTACTTC
TRBD1	-	TRBJ1-4	15	TRBV7-2	CASSLVQGAREKLFF	TGTGCCAGCAGCTTAGTTCAGGGGGCGCGAGAAAAACTGTTTTTT
-	-	TRBJ2-2	16	TRBV18	CASSPWGHQNTGELFF	TGTGCCAGCTCACCGTGGGGACACCAGAACACCGGGGAGCTGTTTTTT
-	few	TRBJ1-1	14	TRBV12-3/TRBV12-4	CASSSPGGRTEAFF	TGTGCCAGCAGTTCTCCGGGGGGGCGGACTGAAGCTTTCTTT
-	few	TRBJ2-7	16	TRBV20-1	CSSKPFAGTASYEQYF	TGCAGTTCAAAACCGTTCGCGGGCACCGCTTCCTACGAGCAGTACTTC
TRBD2	-	TRBJ2-1	15	TRBV5-1	CASNLEGGYINEQFF	TGCGCCAGCAACCTGGAGGGAGGGTATATTAATGAGCAGTTCTTC
-	-	TRBJ2-7	13	TRBV12-3/TRBV12-4	CASSTGRRYEQYF	TGTGCCAGCAGCACGGGACGGCGCTACGAGCAGTACTTC
-	few	TRBJ2-1	18	TRBV20-1	CSAPISTRGGRGGNEQFF	TGCAGTGCACCCATATCCACAAGGGGCGGGAGAGGGGGGAATGAGCAGTTCTTC
-	once	TRBJ1-3	13	TRBV27	CASKGESGNTIYF	TGTGCCAGCAAAGGGGAATCTGGAAACACCATATATTTT
-	few	TRBJ2-1	17	TRBV19	CASSIIPGGGSNNEQFF	TGTGCCAGTAGTATAATTCCTGGTGGCGGGTCTAACAATGAGCAGTTCTTC
-	many	TRBJ1-2	14	TRBV12-3/TRBV12-4	CASSLKEGYYGYTF	TGTGCCAGCAGTTTAAAGGAGGGTTACTATGGCTACACCTTC
-	few	TRBJ1-1	15	TRBV19	CASSVSGHANAEAFF	TGTGCCAGTAGTGTCTCCGGGCACGCGAACGCTGAAGCTTTCTTT
TRBD1	-	TRBJ1-1	15	TRBV14	CASSMGQGFYTEAFF	TGTGCCAGCAGCATGGGACAGGGGTTTTACACTGAAGCTTTCTTT
-	many	TRBJ1-5	11	TRBV12-3/TRBV12-4	CASRQGGPQHF	TGTGCCAGCAGACAGGGTGGGCCCCAGCATTTT
-	few	TRBJ2-1	14	TRBV24-1	CATSDLWGDGQKFF	TGTGCCACCAGTGACCTTTGGGGGGACGGACAGAAGTTCTTC
TRBD2	few	TRBJ2-3	16	TRBV20-1	CSASAPGLAVTDTQYF	TGCAGTGCTAGTGCCCCCGGACTAGCGGTCACAGATACGCAGTATTTT
-	-	TRBJ1-2	15	TRBV24-1	CATSDLSYRDYGYTF	TGTGCCACCAGTGACCTCTCGTACCGGGACTATGGCTACACCTTC
-	many	TRBJ1-5	15	TRBV11-2	CASSSDGTRNQPQHF	TGTGCCAGCAGCTCCGACGGGACACGCAATCAGCCCCAGCATTTT